This is a list of T cell receptor beta chains from one sample in a study of cytomegalovirus exposure and HLA in healthy donors. Generated by immunoSEQ multiplex PCR, the TCRdb table keeps only in-frame clones and is missing some. Among some 130,000 clones listed, roughly four fifths were seen once. Source material: PBMCs. The receptors stem from a woman in her forties in good health and CMV-seropositive. The CDR3 runs from the conserved cysteine through the conserved F or W. A D gene is named only where the DNA matches it firmly. Only some rows state a clone size, as once, few, many or a class for expanded clones.

V gene	D gene	clone size	J gene	CDR3 DNA	CDR3 protein
TRBV30	TRBD1	NA	TRBJ1-3	TGTGCCTTCAGGGGGGACCGTGGAAACACCATATATTTT	CAFRGDRGNTIYF
TRBV10-3	NA	once	TRBJ1-2	TGTGCCATCAGTGAGGGACAGCCCGATGGCTACACCTTC	CAISEGQPDGYTF
TRBV28	TRBD1	NA	TRBJ1-6	TGTGCCAGCAGTGGGACAGGGGACAATTCACCCCTCCACTTT	CASSGTGDNSPLHF
TRBV2	NA	NA	TRBJ2-4	TGTGCCAGCGCTAGCACGGCGGGGTACATTCAGTACTTC	CASASTAGYIQYF
TRBV6-6	NA	NA	TRBJ2-2	TGTGCCAGCAGTAAAGGGACTTCCCCTTCAACCGGGGAGCTGTTTTTT	CASSKGTSPSTGELFF
TRBV25-1	TRBD1	NA	TRBJ2-5	TGTGCCAGCAGTAGCCGGGACAGGGATTGGGGGGGAGGAACCCAGTACTTC	CASSSRDRDWGGGTQYF
TRBV11-1	NA	NA	TRBJ2-7	TGTGCCAGCAGCTTCAGGGTAGGCGAGCAGTACTTC	CASSFRVGEQYF
TRBV19	TRBD1	NA	TRBJ2-6	TGTGCCAGTAGTGTACTCACAGGGGTTGGTGGGGCCAACGTCCTGACTTTC	CASSVLTGVGGANVLTF
TRBV14	TRBD1	NA	TRBJ2-3	TGTGCCAGCAGCCATCGGACAGGGAGCACAGATACGCAGTATTTT	CASSHRTGSTDTQYF
TRBV19	TRBD1	NA	TRBJ2-7	TGTGCCAGTAGTTCCCTAACAGGGGGGATATCACGCGAGCAGTACTTC	CASSSLTGGISREQYF
TRBV7-9	TRBD2	NA	TRBJ2-1	TGTGCCAGCAGCTTAGGACTAGCGGGGGGCGATGAGCAGTTCTTC	CASSLGLAGGDEQFF
TRBV25-1	NA	NA	TRBJ2-3	TGTGCCAGCAGTGATTACACAGATACGCAGTATTTT	CASSDYTDTQYF
TRBV4-1	TRBD1	NA	TRBJ1-1	TGCGCCAGCAGCCTCGGGACAGAGAACACTGAAGCTTTCTTT	CASSLGTENTEAFF
TRBV9	TRBD1	NA	TRBJ2-7	TGTGCCAGCAGCGTAGGGCAGGGGGTCTACGAGCAGTACTTC	CASSVGQGVYEQYF
TRBV27	TRBD2	NA	TRBJ2-7	TGTGCCAGCAGTTGGGGGAGGGGTCCGTCCTACGAGCAGTACTTC	CASSWGRGPSYEQYF
TRBV1	NA	NA	TRBJ2-1	TGCACCAGCAGCTCTCTAGCGGGCGCTACGACCAATGAGCAGTTCTTC	CTSSSLAGATTNEQFF
TRBV5-1	TRBD2	NA	TRBJ2-2	TGCGCCAGCAGCTTGACTAGCGATTCCGGGGAGCTGTTTTTT	CASSLTSDSGELFF
TRBV9	NA	NA	TRBJ2-7	TGTGCCAGCAGTCCTGGACTTTCCTACGAGCAGTACTTC	CASSPGLSYEQYF
TRBV7-2	NA	NA	TRBJ1-3	TGTGCCAGCAGCGTCGGACTACCTGGAAACACCATATATTTT	CASSVGLPGNTIYF
TRBV11-2	NA	NA	TRBJ2-3	TGTGCCAGCAGCTTAGGAGTCTTGGCGGGTGGCACAGATACGCAGTATTTT	CASSLGVLAGGTDTQYF
TRBV18	NA	NA	TRBJ1-1	TGTGCCAGCTCGGACACGGGACACCAATACGGCACTGAAGCTTTCTTT	CASSDTGHQYGTEAFF
TRBV10-3	NA	NA	TRBJ2-3	TGTGCCATCTGTAGTTGGGCGGGATGCACAGATACGCAGTATTTT	CAICSWAGCTDTQYF
TRBV7-3	TRBD2	few	TRBJ2-1	TGTGCCAGCAGCTTAACCAATAGCGGGGGGGCCCAGAATGAGCAGTTCTTC	CASSLTNSGGAQNEQFF
TRBV18	TRBD1	NA	TRBJ1-3	TGTGCCAGCTCACCCCAGATAAGCAGGGGGCTGGAAGGAAACACCATATATTTT	CASSPQISRGLEGNTIYF
TRBV29-1	TRBD1	few	TRBJ1-6	TGCAGCGTCCAACAGGGGCGTAATTCACCCCTCCACTTT	CSVQQGRNSPLHF
TRBV5-1	NA	NA	TRBJ1-1	TGCGCCAGCAGTCAGACAGCCAACACTGAAGCTTTCTTT	CASSQTANTEAFF
TRBV10-3	TRBD1	NA	TRBJ2-5	TGTGCCATCAGTGTGTCGGTAACCGGGACAGGGGAAGAGACCCAGTACTTC	CAISVSVTGTGEETQYF
TRBV7-3	NA	NA	TRBJ2-5	TGTGCCAGCAGCTTGGGGCAGGGCCTTGAGACCCAGTACTTC	CASSLGQGLETQYF
TRBV30	NA	NA	TRBJ2-5	TGTGCCTGGAGTGTACTCCAAGGCAGCGGGTCCCAGTACTTC	CAWSVLQGSGSQYF
TRBV6-1	NA	NA	TRBJ2-1	TGTGCCAGCACTCAAACCGAGGTTAATGAGCAGTTCTTC	CASTQTEVNEQFF
TRBV7-4	TRBD1	few	TRBJ2-7	TGTGCCAGCAACAGGGGCCCCCTCTCCTACGAGCAGTACTTC	CASNRGPLSYEQYF
TRBV5-5	NA	few	TRBJ2-1	TGTGCCAGCAGCCCCACTGGGGCGGGGAATGAGCAGTTCTTC	CASSPTGAGNEQFF
TRBV10-3	TRBD2	NA	TRBJ2-5	TGTGCCATCAGTGAGTCGATAGCGGGAGTCACGGAGACCCAGTACTTC	CAISESIAGVTETQYF
TRBV4-1	NA	NA	TRBJ1-5	TGCGCCAGCAGCCATCCCGGACAGAGCAATCAGCCCCAGCATTTT	CASSHPGQSNQPQHF
TRBV25-1	NA	NA	TRBJ2-3	TGTGCCAGCAGTGATCCTACCACAGATACGCAGTATTTT	CASSDPTTDTQYF
TRBV6-5	NA	NA	TRBJ1-1	TGTGCCAGCAGGGGGGCTTTTATGAACACTGAAGCTTTCTTT	CASRGAFMNTEAFF
TRBV19	TRBD1	NA	TRBJ1-1	TGTGCCAGTAGTATAACGGGACAGTTAGAAGCTTTCTTT	CASSITGQLEAFF
TRBV11-3	NA	once	TRBJ1-1	TGTGCCAGCAGCTTAGATCTGCCGTTTGGGACAAGGATGAACACTGAAGCTTTCTTT	CASSLDLPFGTRMNTEAFF
TRBV2	TRBD2	NA	TRBJ2-1	TGTGCCAGCAGTTCAAACAGGGGAGCGGGGGGCCTTGATGAGCAGTTCTTC	CASSSNRGAGGLDEQFF
TRBV7-8	TRBD1	NA	TRBJ1-3	TGTGCCAGCAGGTCGGGACAGAGCTCTGGAAACACCATATATTTT	CASRSGQSSGNTIYF
TRBV6-5	TRBD1	NA	TRBJ1-2	TGTGCCAGCAGTTGGACAGGAAATACTAACTATGGCTACACCTTC	CASSWTGNTNYGYTF
TRBV19	TRBD1	once	TRBJ1-5	TGTGCCAGTAGGACGACAGGGGGCAATCAGCCCCAGCATTTT	CASRTTGGNQPQHF
TRBV19	NA	once	TRBJ1-1	TGTGCCAGTAGTCCGGGACAAGCGAACACTGAAGCTTTCTTT	CASSPGQANTEAFF
TRBV2	TRBD1	once	TRBJ2-7	TGTGCCAGCAGTGACGACAGGGAGATGTACGAGCAGTACTTC	CASSDDREMYEQYF
TRBV5-1	NA	NA	TRBJ1-4	TGCGCCAGCAGCCCCCAGGGGGAAAAACTGTTTTTT	CASSPQGEKLFF
TRBV2	NA	few	TRBJ2-3	TGTGCCAGCAGTGACAGGGAAGATACGCAGTATTTT	CASSDREDTQYF
TRBV4-3	NA	NA	TRBJ1-2	TGCGCCAGCAGCCAAGATTCGGTCCCTGGGACTAGCTATGGCTACACCTTC	CASSQDSVPGTSYGYTF
TRBV11-2	NA	few	TRBJ2-1	TGTGCCAGCAGCTTACGGACCCGGACAACTGAGCAGTTCTTC	CASSLRTRTTEQFF
TRBV19	TRBD1	NA	TRBJ1-6	TGTGCCAGTAGTACCTCCGGACAGGGAAGGAATTCACCCCTCCACTTT	CASSTSGQGRNSPLHF
TRBV4-2	TRBD2	few	TRBJ2-7	TGTGCCAGCAGCCAATTCCGGCGGGGGGCGGGTGAGCAGTACTTC	CASSQFRRGAGEQYF
TRBV11-1	NA	NA	TRBJ1-5	TGTGCCAGCAGCTCACAGGGAGATCAGCCCCAGCATTTT	CASSSQGDQPQHF
TRBV9	NA	NA	TRBJ1-5	TGTGCCAGCAGCGTGGACATGGGGAGCAATCAGCCCCAGCATTTT	CASSVDMGSNQPQHF
TRBV11-2	TRBD2	NA	TRBJ2-3	TGTGCCAGCAGCTTAGTCGGGACTAGCGGGAGCACAGATACGCAGTATTTT	CASSLVGTSGSTDTQYF
TRBV5-1	NA	NA	TRBJ2-1	TGCGCCAGCAGCCCTACGGCAGGACTCCCACACAATGAGCAGTTCTTC	CASSPTAGLPHNEQFF
TRBV9	TRBD1	NA	TRBJ2-5	TGTGCCAGCAGCACCCGCTCCGGGACAGGGGGCGGGGGCCAAGAGACCCAGTACTTC	CASSTRSGTGGGGQETQYF
TRBV2	NA	NA	TRBJ2-5	TGTGCCAGCAGTGGGTTCGGGGATTACCAAGAGACCCAGTACTTC	CASSGFGDYQETQYF
TRBV5-1	NA	NA	TRBJ2-5	TGCGCCAGCAGCTTGGTACGGACAAAAAAAGAGACCCAGTACTTC	CASSLVRTKKETQYF
TRBV5-1	TRBD2	few	TRBJ2-1	TGCGCCAGCAGCCCTGGGACTAGCTTGGATGAGCAGTTCTTC	CASSPGTSLDEQFF
TRBV5-4	TRBD2	NA	TRBJ2-7	TGTGCCAGCAGCCTTAGCGGGATAAGTTACGAGCAGTACTTC	CASSLSGISYEQYF
TRBV19	NA	NA	TRBJ2-7	TGTGCCAGTAGTATAAAACGGCACGGAGGAGTGGAGCAGTACTTC	CASSIKRHGGVEQYF